This T cell receptor (beta chain) appears in the sequencing data of a study of T cells in Graves' hyperthyroidism and ophthalmopathy. This CDR3 region has 15 residues. V was clipped by 0 bases and J by 8 bases; unmatched bases: 8. Germline V gives CDR1 GTSNPN, CDR2 SVGIG (reference sequence). An absence of ophthalmopathy progression within 18 months meant stable Graves' hyperthyroidism. Extraction of PBMCs used 8 to 10 ml of fresh peripheral blood. Amplification of TCR beta CDR3 regions used RNA as the template. The HTBI set primed first-round TCR CDR3 RT-PCR. MiXCR, applied by TCRdb to the multiplex PCR reads, yields one record per CDR3 protein. In the table there are roughly 170,000 distinct CDR3 sequences, over 15% of which are singletons.

The origin of this receptor is a woman between 45 and 60 years old with Graves' hyperthyroidism. Input material: blood. V is TRBV30 and J is TRBJ1-4; 8 nucleotides line up with TRBD1. The CDR3, as DNA: TGTGCCTGGAGTGTATCCGGCAGGGGGCTGGAAAAACTGTTTTTT. Translating gives CAWSVSGRGLEKLFF.